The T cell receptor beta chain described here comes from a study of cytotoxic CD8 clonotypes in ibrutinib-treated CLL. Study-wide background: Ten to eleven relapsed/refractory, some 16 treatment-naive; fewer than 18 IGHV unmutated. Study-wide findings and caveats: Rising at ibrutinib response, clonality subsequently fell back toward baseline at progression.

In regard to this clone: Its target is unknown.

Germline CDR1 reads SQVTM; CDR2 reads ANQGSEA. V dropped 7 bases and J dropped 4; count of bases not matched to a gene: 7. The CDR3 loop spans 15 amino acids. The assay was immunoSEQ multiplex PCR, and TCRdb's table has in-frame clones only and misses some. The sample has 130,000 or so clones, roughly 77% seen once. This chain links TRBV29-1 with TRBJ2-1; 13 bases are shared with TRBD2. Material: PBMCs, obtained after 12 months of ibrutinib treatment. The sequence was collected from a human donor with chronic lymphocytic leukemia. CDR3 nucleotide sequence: TGCAGCGCAGAGCGGACTAGCGGGGGATACAATGAGCAGTTCTTC. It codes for CSAERTSGGYNEQFF.